This T cell receptor beta chain was identified during a study of blood T cell repertoires in COVID-19. The overall study: T cells, B-cell-depleted T cells, or PBMCs provided the cDNA or gDNA that served as material.

Germline values: CDR1 SGHTA, CDR2 FQGNSA. With 5 bases clipped from V and 7 bases from J, the junction kept 10 bases outside the gene matches. This CDR3 spans 15 amino acids. Sequenced by immunoSEQ multiplex PCR; TCRdb stores in-frame clones only, minus some. The data show 200,000 or so clones, 70% to 90% seen once. Material: peripheral blood. The receptor comes from a man in his 70s with active or convalescent COVID-19. The chain has TRBV7-2 and TRBJ2-2; 7 nucleotides match TRBD1. CDR3 sequence reads: CASSRDSLSIGELFF. The CDR3 coding sequence is TGTGCCAGCAGCCGGGACAGTTTGTCTATCGGGGAGCTGTTTTTT.